The text below deals with one T cell receptor (beta chain). The entry originates in a study of neoadjuvant anti-PD-1 for oral cavity cancer. Study summary: Non-progressing patients received a fourth nivolumab dose near day 43, then surgery on days 50-56.

The repertoire was sequenced with immunoSEQ multiplex PCR; TCRdb's copy has only in-frame clones and lacks some. The top ten clones hold 2.7% of a sample with about 18,000 clones, around three quarters of them seen once. Sample: PBMCs, taken before nivolumab (anti-PD-1) treatment. This clonotype was sampled from a person between 40 and 80 years old with oral cavity squamous cell carcinoma.

CDR3 DNA sequence: TGTGCCAGCAGCTTACATGCTAGCGGATCCTACAATGAGCAGTTCTTC. Its translation is CASSLHASGSYNEQFF. The V call is TRBV11-2, the J call TRBJ2-1, with TRBD2 identical over 7 bases. CDR1 SGHAT and CDR2 FQNNGV come from the germline V gene. V was pared by 2 bases and J by 1 base, with 5 bases of the junction left unmatched. The CDR3 is made up of 16 amino acids.